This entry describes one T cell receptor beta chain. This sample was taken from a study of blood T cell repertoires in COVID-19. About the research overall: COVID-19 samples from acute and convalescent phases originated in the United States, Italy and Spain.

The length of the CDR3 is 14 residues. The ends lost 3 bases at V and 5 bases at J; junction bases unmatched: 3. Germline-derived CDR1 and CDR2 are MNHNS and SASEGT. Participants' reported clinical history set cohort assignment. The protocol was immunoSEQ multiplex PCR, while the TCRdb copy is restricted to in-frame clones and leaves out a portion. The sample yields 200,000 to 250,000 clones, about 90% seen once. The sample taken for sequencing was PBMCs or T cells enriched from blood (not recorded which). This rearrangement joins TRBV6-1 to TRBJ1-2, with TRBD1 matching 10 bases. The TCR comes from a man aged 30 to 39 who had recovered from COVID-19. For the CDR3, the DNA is TGTGCCAGCAGTGAGGGACAGGGGAGATATGGCTACACCTTC. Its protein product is CASSEGQGRYGYTF.